These 27 T cell receptor beta chains share one sample of origin, sequenced in a study of CD8+CD57+ T cells in acquired aplastic anemia. Profiles of TCR beta VDJ and CDR3 were generated from a genomic DNA template. TCRdb analysed the reads with MiXCR anew, one entry per CDR3 protein. The data contain 55,000 to 60,000 distinct CDR3 sequences, roughly three fifths of them singletons. Patients picked for sequencing had shown CD8+CD57+ cell expansion detected by flow cytometry. The sample comprised sorted CD4+, CD8+, or CD8+CD57+ T cells (not recorded which) from PBMCs. The receptors were gathered from a human donor with aplastic anemia.

Worth noting for this clonotype: The junction departs from germline at one end; a sequencing error may be responsible. V and J are TRBV10-3 and TRBJ2-7; TRBD1 agrees at 9 bases. Germline V gives CDR1 ENHRY, CDR2 SYGVKD. The CDR3 length is 17 residues. The DNA for the CDR3 is TGTGCCAGCAGTCGGGGCCACGGACAGGGGAGAGCCTACGAGCAGTACTTC. This encodes CASSRGHGQGRAYEQYF.

The chain combines TRBV20-1 with TRBJ2-7; D may match TRBD1 or TRBD2 (5 bases each). V lost 3 bases, J lost 3 bases, and 9 bases lay in between. The CDR3 is 12 residues long. Germline loops: CDR1 DFQATT, CDR2 SNEGSKA (reference sequence). CDR3 sequence (DNA): TGCAGTGCTAGTGAGGGGATCTACGAGCAGTACTTC. The encoded protein is CSASEGIYEQYF.

The rearrangement joins TRBV19 to TRBJ2-5; 9 nucleotides line up with TRBD1. The V gene end was trimmed by 4 bases and the J gene end by 3 bases; junction bases not matched to a gene: 6. From germline, CDR1 is LNHDA and CDR2 SQIVND (reference sequence). The CDR3 covers 15 residues. The CDR3 bases are TGTGCCAGTAGTACCTGGGACAGGGTCGAAGAGACCCAGTACTTC. It translates to CASSTWDRVEETQYF.

J is TRBJ1-5 and V is TRBV7-8; no clear D. Germline V CDR1 and CDR2: SGHVS, FQNEAQ. V lost 4 bases to trimming and J lost 0 bases, with 10 bases between them. The CDR3 runs 15 residues. The CDR3: CASSSSRLSNQPQHF. DNA of the CDR3: TGTGCCAGCAGCTCTAGTCGCCTTAGCAATCAGCCCCAGCATTTT.

At least ten counts were recorded for this clonotype. Here the CDR3 reads CASSIDTGAGQPQHF. The CDR3 DNA is TGTGCCAGTAGTATAGATACGGGGGCAGGTCAGCCCCAGCATTTT. The gene calls are TRBV19 and TRBJ1-5; perhaps TRBD1 as D (6 bases). From germline, CDR1 is LNHDA and CDR2 SQIVND (reference sequence). Trimming pared 0 bases from V and 6 bases from J, leaving 12 bases between. The CDR3 is 15 amino acids.

This clonotype showed up many times. This chain joins TRBV4-3 and TRBJ1-6; 8 bases map to TRBD1. After removal of 3 bases from V and 8 bases from J, the junction contained 6 bases not matched to a gene. Germline loops: CDR1 LGHNA, CDR2 YSLEER. The CDR3 is 15 residues long. CDR3 sequence (DNA): TGCGCCAGCAGCCAGGACAGGGATAGGGATTCACCCCTCCACTTT. It specifies CASSQDRDRDSPLHF.

This clonotype is classed as medium-sized. The chain carries TRBV15 and TRBJ1-1; 7 bases agree with TRBD1. V lost 1 base to trimming and J lost 7 bases; unmatched junction nucleotides: 3. CDR3 length equals 13 residues. Germline V gene data show CDR1 as LNHNV and CDR2 as YYDKDF (reference sequence). The CDR3 loop reads CATSRGTGDEAFF. DNA for the CDR3: TGTGCCACCAGCAGAGGAACAGGGGATGAAGCTTTCTTT. Variable domain in full (rest from reference TRBV15 and TRBJ1-1): DAMVIQNPRYQVTQFGKPVTLSCSQTLNHNVMYWYQQKSSQAPKLLFHYYDKDFNNEADTPDNFQSRRPNTSFCFLDIRSPGLGDTAMYLCATSRGTGDEAFFGQGTRLTVV.

This clonotype has a single count. This chain connects TRBV7-6 to TRBJ1-3, with 9 bases that match TRBD1. Germline CDR1 SGHVS, CDR2 FNYEAQ. The CDR3 runs to 15 residues. The J segment lost 3 bases and the V segment lost 5 bases, leaving 5 bases of the junction unmatched. The CDR3, as DNA: TGTGCCAGCAGCCTCCGGACAGGGGATGGAAACACCATATATTTT. Residues: CASSLRTGDGNTIYF. Combining the CDR3 with reference TRBV7-6 and TRBJ1-3 gives the whole variable domain GAGVSQSPRYKVTKRGQDVALRCDPISGHVSLYWYRQALGQGPEFLTYFNYEAQQDKSGLPNDRFSAERPEGSISTLTIQRTEQRDSAMYRCASSLRTGDGNTIYFGEGSWLTVV.

Ten or more counts support this clonotype. This chain joins TRBV7-2 and TRBJ1-2; the D is unclear. Germline values: CDR1 SGHTA, CDR2 FQGNSA. The length of the CDR3 is 13 residues. Trimming removed 1 base at V and 3 bases at J, with 6 bases between. In nucleotides, the CDR3 is TGTGCCAGCAGCTTAGGAGATCACTATGGCTACACCTTC. It specifies CASSLGDHYGYTF.

The rearrangement links TRBV7-9 to TRBJ1-6; D might be TRBD1 (6 bases). The CDR3 sequence is 14 residues long. Germline lookup yields CDR1 SEHNR and CDR2 FQNEAQ (reference sequence). V lost 5 bases and J 8 bases, leaving 13 bases between the germline ends. As DNA, the CDR3 is TGTGCCAGCAGCATCTCCGGGGGCTATTCACCCCTCCACTTT. The encoded protein is CASSISGGYSPLHF.

This chain uses TRBV3-1 with TRBJ2-5; 9 bases are a match to TRBD1. The germline V gene encodes CDR1 LGHDT and CDR2 YNNKEL (reference sequence). J lost 2 bases, V lost 8 bases, and 6 bases had no gene match. The length of the CDR3 is 14 residues. CDR3 protein: CASGLGTGQETQYF. DNA of the CDR3: TGTGCCAGCGGTCTAGGGACAGGGCAAGAGACCCAGTACTTC.

The genes are TRBV10-3 and TRBJ2-1; 14 bases match TRBD2. Germline values: CDR1 ENHRY, CDR2 SYGVKD. J was trimmed by 9 bases and V by 3 bases; bases with no gene match: 7. This CDR3 region has 16 residues. The CDR3 protein is CAISDRTSGGLSEQFF. CDR3 bases: TGTGCCATCAGTGACCGGACTAGCGGGGGGCTGAGTGAGCAGTTCTTC.

The chain joins TRBV9 to TRBJ1-1; the D is unclear. Trimming cost V 0 bases and J 0 bases, with 6 bases left between them. The CDR3 is made up of 14 amino acids. CDR1 and CDR2 from the germline V gene are SGDLS and YYNGEE. The CDR3 DNA reads TGTGCCAGCAGCGTAGATATAATGAACACTGAAGCTTTCTTT. This sequence encodes CASSVDIMNTEAFF.

This clonotype was observed once. The CDR3 end shows no conserved phenylalanine or tryptophan, and so a read error is likely. This sequence joins TRBV3-1 and TRBJ2-1; D remains ambiguous. V was pared by 1 base and J by 1 base, with 11 bases between. The CDR3 covers 16 residues. CDR1 LGHDT and CDR2 YNNKEL come from the germline V gene (reference sequence). CDR3 DNA sequence: TGTGCCAGCAGCCAAGGCATCGCGGAGTCCTACAATGAGCAGTTCCTC. Translating gives CASSQGIAESYNEQFL.

The chain has TRBV5-4 and TRBJ1-6; possible D gene TRBD1, 5 bases. CDR3 length: 14 residues. V lost 4 bases and J lost 11, with 16 bases in between. Germline loops: CDR1 SGHNT, CDR2 YYREEE (reference sequence). CDR3 residues: CASSPQAMSPPLHF. CDR3 nucleotides: TGTGCCAGCAGCCCACAGGCAATGAGCCCACCCCTCCACTTT. The whole variable domain, filled in from reference TRBV5-4 and TRBJ1-6, reads ETGVTQSPTHLIKTRGQQVTLRCSSQSGHNTVSWYQQALGQGPQFIFQYYREEENGRGNFPPRFSGLQFPNYSSELNVNALELDDSALYLCASSPQAMSPPLHFGNGTRLTVT.

J is TRBJ2-3 and V is TRBV5-1; D possibly corresponds to TRBD1 (6 bases). This CDR3 spans 15 amino acids. Per the germline V gene, CDR1 is SGHRS and CDR2 is YFSETQ. V dropped 0 bases and J dropped 5 bases, with 13 bases sitting between them. The CDR3 reads CASSLDGLQGDTQYF. In DNA, the CDR3 is TGCGCCAGCAGCTTGGATGGCTTACAGGGAGATACGCAGTATTTT.

This clonotype has a count of ten or more. The rearrangement uses TRBV7-8 and TRBJ1-1; D perhaps matches TRBD1 (5 bases). This CDR3 is 15 amino acids long. Trimming took 6 bases from V and 1 from J, leaving 15 bases between them. Per germline, CDR1 SGHVS and CDR2 FQNEAQ. The chain's CDR3 is CASRPLGAGNTEAFF. The CDR3 DNA sequence: TGTGCCAGCAGACCTCTTGGGGCGGGGAACACTGAAGCTTTCTTT.

This clonotype was counted once. The DNA of the CDR3 is TGTGCCATCAGGGACATCTATAATTCACCCCTCCACTTT. This encodes CAIRDIYNSPLHF. The genes are TRBV10-3 and TRBJ1-6; a possible D gene is TRBD1 (5 bases). Per germline, CDR1 ENHRY and CDR2 SYGVKD. The CDR3 has 13 amino acids. Trimming removed 6 bases from V and 3 bases from J, with 6 bases in between.

The chain couples TRBV7-2 to TRBJ1-6, with a possible D match to TRBD1 (5 bases). The ends were cut back, 6 bases at V and 5 bases at J, with 14 bases in the middle. CDR1 is SGHTA and CDR2 is FQGNSA in the germline V gene. This CDR3 is built from 15 residues. The CDR3 is CASSEAAGNNSPLHF. The DNA for the CDR3 is TGTGCCAGCAGTGAAGCAGCAGGGAATAATTCACCCCTCCACTTT.

This clonotype appeared many times. The genes are TRBV2 and TRBJ2-3, with 8 bases matching TRBD2. The CDR3 has 15 amino acids. The junction had 15 bases not matched to a gene; V was cut back by 9 bases and J by 7 bases. CDR1 SNHLY and CDR2 FYNNEI come from the germline V gene. The CDR3 is CASRGGTSLTHTQYF. The CDR3 nucleotides read TGTGCCAGTCGCGGGGGGACCTCTCTCACGCATACGCAGTATTTT. Full variable domain (missing parts from reference TRBV2 and TRBJ2-3): EPEVTQTPSHQVTQMGQEVILRCVPISNHLYFYWYRQILGQKVEFLVSFYNNEISEKSEIFDDQFSVERPDGSNFTLKIRSTKLEDSAMYFCASRGGTSLTHTQYFGPGTRLTVL.

J is TRBJ2-3 and V is TRBV20-1; 12 bases line up with TRBD2. Germline V gene lookup returns CDR1 DFQATT and CDR2 SNEGSKA (reference sequence). Trimming at V came to 5 bases and at J to 3 bases, leaving 6 bases not matched to a gene. The CDR3 length is 15 residues. The CDR3 protein is CSAQRTSGTTDTQYF. The CDR3 coding sequence is TGCAGTGCTCAAAGGACTAGCGGGACGACAGATACGCAGTATTTT.

By share, this clonotype ranks as medium-sized. For the CDR3, the DNA is TGTGCCAGCAGTGAAACCGCCGGGACAGGGTATGGCTACACCTTC. Amino acid sequence: CASSETAGTGYGYTF. The rearrangement links TRBV6-1 to TRBJ1-2; TRBD1 aligns across 9 bases. The CDR3 length is 15 residues. The V gene's germline CDR1 is MNHNS and CDR2 SASEGT. V lost 2 bases to trimming and J lost 5 bases; unmatched junction nucleotides: 6.

CDR3 nucleotide sequence: TGTGCCAGCGTAGGGCAGGCAGCTCTCTATGGCTACACCTTC. Translated: CASVGQAALYGYTF. The V call is TRBV2, the J call TRBJ1-2; D is ambiguous. Germline assignment: CDR1 SNHLY and CDR2 FYNNEI. CDR3 length equals 14 residues. The V end was cut by 8 bases, the J end by 4 bases, with 17 bases between.

This clonotype was detected once. The junction differs from germline at one of its ends, possibly a read error. This chain uses TRBV11-2 with TRBJ1-4, with a weak D call TRBD1 (5 bases). This CDR3 contains 17 residues. Germline CDR1 and CDR2: SGHAT and FQNNGV. In DNA, the CDR3 is TGTGCCAGCAGCCCAGGACGGAAGGTAGGGACTAACGAAAAACTGTTTTTT. It yields the protein CASSPGRKVGTNEKLFF. Complete variable domain (other parts from reference TRBV11-2 and TRBJ1-4): EAGVAQSPRYKIIEKRQSVAFWCNPISGHATLYWYQQILGQGPKLLIQFQNNGVVDDSQLPKDRFSAERLKGVDSTLKIQPAKLEDSAVYLCASSPGRKVGTNEKLFFGSGTQLSVL.

At least ten counts were recorded for this clonotype. The rearrangement uses TRBV5-1 and TRBJ1-5; D is undetermined. This CDR3 is built from 14 residues. Germline V lookup: CDR1 SGHRS, CDR2 YFSETQ. V dropped 0 bases and J dropped 6 bases, with 10 bases sitting between them. The CDR3 sequence: CASSLESGGQPQHF. The CDR3 DNA reads TGCGCCAGCAGCTTGGAGAGTGGAGGTCAGCCCCAGCATTTT.

This clonotype was seen at least ten times. The J gene is TRBJ1-2, the V gene TRBV4-1, with D unclear. In germline, CDR1 is MGHRA, CDR2 YSYEKL. The V gene lost 0 bases and the J gene lost 6 bases, with 14 bases spanning the gap. The CDR3 is 15 residues long. CDR3 coding DNA: TGCGCCAGCAGCCAAGAAATTGGGCGAGTGGATGGCTACACCTTC. Translated: CASSQEIGRVDGYTF.

This clonotype has a count of ten or more. The rearrangement uses TRBV9 and TRBJ1-2; tentatively, D is TRBD1 (6 bases). V was clipped by 3 bases and J by 4 bases, with 13 bases between them. The germline V gene encodes CDR1 SGDLS and CDR2 YYNGEE. CDR3 length: 14 amino acids. Here the CDR3 reads CASSAWGGLYGYTF. The DNA for the CDR3 is TGTGCCAGCAGCGCTTGGGGGGGGCTCTATGGCTACACCTTC.